The 8 T cell receptor beta chains in this list originate from one sample, sequenced in a study of blood T cell repertoires in COVID-19. The repertoire was sequenced with immunoSEQ multiplex PCR; TCRdb's copy has only in-frame clones and lacks some. The table lists about 34,000 clones, roughly 80% of them singletons. What was sequenced was peripheral blood. These receptors all stem from an elderly man with active or convalescent COVID-19.

The count of this clone is one. The V and J genes are TRBV7-3 and TRBJ2-1; 10 bases agree with TRBD2. The length of the CDR3 is 15 residues. Trimming at V came to 5 bases and at J to 2 bases, leaving 3 bases not matched to a gene. From germline, CDR1 is SGHTA and CDR2 FQGTGA. CDR3 sequence (DNA): TGTGCCAGCAGCCCCACTAGCGGGACCTACAATGAGCAGTTCTTC. Translating it yields CASSPTSGTYNEQFF.

The chain employs TRBV7-2 and TRBJ1-5, with D hard to call. The V and J ends lost 1 base and 3 bases respectively, with 4 bases between them. This CDR3 spans 13 amino acids. Germline values: CDR1 SGHTA, CDR2 FQGNSA. CDR3 bases: TGTGCCAGCAGCTTAGACATCAATCAGCCCCAGCATTTT. Protein: CASSLDINQPQHF.

This clone was seen a few times. This chain connects TRBV3-1 (or the pseudogene TRBV3-2) to TRBJ1-2; D may be TRBD1 (6 bases). Trimming left V 0 bases short and J 2 bases short, with 7 bases between. CDR3 size: 14 residues. CDR1 is LGHDT and CDR2 is YNNKEL in the germline V gene (reference sequence). DNA for the CDR3: TGTGCCAGCAGCCAAGAAGGGGGAAACTATGGCTACACCTTC. Translated: CASSQEGGNYGYTF.

This clone came up once. The chain joins TRBV3-1 (or the pseudogene TRBV3-2) to TRBJ2-7; no definite D call. The V end lost 4 bases, the J end lost 0 bases, and 10 bases lay between the germline ends. The CDR3 totals 14 residues. Germline CDR1 and CDR2: LGHDT and YNNKEL (reference sequence). CDR3 loop: CASSRREASYEQYF. DNA for the CDR3: TGTGCCAGCAGCCGCCGCGAAGCCTCCTACGAGCAGTACTTC.

The rearrangement uses TRBV27 and TRBJ1-4; D is unclear. Germline V CDR1 and CDR2: MNHEY, SMNVEV (reference sequence). This CDR3 region has 14 residues. The germline V and J ends were trimmed by 4 bases and 7 bases, with 13 bases remaining between them. The DNA for the CDR3 is TGTGCCAGCAGTTGGGCAGGCCTCGGTGAAAAACTGTTTTTT. Residues: CASSWAGLGEKLFF. The entire variable domain, with the rest obtained from reference TRBV27 and TRBJ1-4, is as follows: EAQVTQNPRYLITVTGKKLTVTCSQNMNHEYMSWYRQDPGLGLRQIYYSMNVEVTDKGDVPEGYKVSRKEKRNFPLILESPSPNQTSLYFCASSWAGLGEKLFFGSGTQLSVL.

The chain has TRBV28 and TRBJ1-4, with 7 bases matching TRBD1. J gave up 0 bases and V 11 bases, and 9 bases lay outside the gene matches. The CDR3 sequence is 15 residues long. Germline lookup yields CDR1 MDHEN and CDR2 SYDVKM. The CDR3 bases are TGTGCCGCAAGGGGGCAGGGGGCAACTAATGAAAAACTGTTTTTT. It is translated as CAARGQGATNEKLFF.

V and J are TRBV5-6 and TRBJ2-1; 12 nucleotides align to TRBD2. The CDR3 has 16 amino acids. Germline V CDR1 and CDR2: SGHDT, YYEEEE. J was trimmed by 2 bases and V by 4 bases; bases with no gene match: 4. The DNA for the CDR3 is TGTGCCAGCAGCCGATGGACTAGCGGGGCCTACAATGAGCAGTTCTTC. It encodes CASSRWTSGAYNEQFF.

This clone was detected only a few times. The chain recombines TRBV7-6 with TRBJ2-7; 7 bases map to TRBD1. V shed 5 bases and J 4 bases; nucleotides not matched to a gene: 8. The CDR3 is 14 amino acids. CDR1 is SGHVS, CDR2 FNYEAQ, per germline. The CDR3 bases are TGTGCCAGCAGCCCTGGACAGGCTCCATACGAGCAGTACTTC. Its protein is CASSPGQAPYEQYF.